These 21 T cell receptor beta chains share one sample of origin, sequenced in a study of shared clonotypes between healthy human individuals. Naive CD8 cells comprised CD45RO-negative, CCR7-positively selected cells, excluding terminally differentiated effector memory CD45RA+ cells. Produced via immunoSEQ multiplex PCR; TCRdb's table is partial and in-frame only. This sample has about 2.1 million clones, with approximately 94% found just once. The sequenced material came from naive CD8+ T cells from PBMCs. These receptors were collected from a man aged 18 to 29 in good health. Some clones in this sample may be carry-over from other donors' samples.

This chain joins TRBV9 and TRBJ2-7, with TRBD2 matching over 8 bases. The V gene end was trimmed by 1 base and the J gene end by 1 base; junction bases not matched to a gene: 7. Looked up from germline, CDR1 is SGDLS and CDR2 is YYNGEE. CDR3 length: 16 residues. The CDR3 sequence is CASSVFPTSASYEQYF. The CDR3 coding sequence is TGTGCCAGCAGCGTATTCCCGACTAGCGCTTCCTACGAGCAGTACTTC.

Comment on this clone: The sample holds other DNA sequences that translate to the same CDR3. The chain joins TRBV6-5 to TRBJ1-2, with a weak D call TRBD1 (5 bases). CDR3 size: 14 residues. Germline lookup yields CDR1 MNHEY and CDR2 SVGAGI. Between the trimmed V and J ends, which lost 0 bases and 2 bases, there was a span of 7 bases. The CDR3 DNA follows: TGTGCCAGCAGTTACTCCCCAGGGAACTATGGCTACACCTTC. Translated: CASSYSPGNYGYTF.

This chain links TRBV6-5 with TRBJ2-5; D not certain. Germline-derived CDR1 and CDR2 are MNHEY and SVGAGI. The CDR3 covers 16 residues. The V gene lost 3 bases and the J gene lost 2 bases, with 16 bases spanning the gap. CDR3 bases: TGTGCCAGCAGTTATTACCTTCCCGACGAGCAAGAGACCCAGTACTTC. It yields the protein CASSYYLPDEQETQYF.

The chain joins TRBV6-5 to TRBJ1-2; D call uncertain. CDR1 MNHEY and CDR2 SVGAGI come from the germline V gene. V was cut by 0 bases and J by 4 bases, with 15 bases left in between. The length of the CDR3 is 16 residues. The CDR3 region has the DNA TGTGCCAGCAGTTACTCGATCAGCCCAAAGCTCTATGGCTACACCTTC. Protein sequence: CASSYSISPKLYGYTF.

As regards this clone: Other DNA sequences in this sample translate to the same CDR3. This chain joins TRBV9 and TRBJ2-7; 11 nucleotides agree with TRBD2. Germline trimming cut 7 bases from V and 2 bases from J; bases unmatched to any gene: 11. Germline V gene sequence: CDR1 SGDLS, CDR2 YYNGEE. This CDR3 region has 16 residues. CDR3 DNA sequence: TGTGCCAGCTCGGTATCGGGACTAGCGGCCCCCTACGAGCAGTACTTC. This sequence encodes CASSVSGLAAPYEQYF.

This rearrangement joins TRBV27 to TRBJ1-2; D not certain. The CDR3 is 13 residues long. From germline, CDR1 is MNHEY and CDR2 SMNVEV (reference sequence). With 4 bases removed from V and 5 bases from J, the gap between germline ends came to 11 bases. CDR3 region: CASSSRPGYGYTF. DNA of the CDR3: TGTGCCAGCAGTTCTCGACCCGGGTATGGCTACACCTTC.

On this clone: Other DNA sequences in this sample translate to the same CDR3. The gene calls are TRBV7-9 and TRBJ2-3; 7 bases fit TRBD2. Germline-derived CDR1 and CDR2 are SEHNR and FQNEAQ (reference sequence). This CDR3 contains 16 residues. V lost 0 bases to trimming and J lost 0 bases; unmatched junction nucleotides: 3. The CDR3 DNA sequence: TGTGCCAGCAGCTTAGCACCTAGCGGAAGCACAGATACGCAGTATTTT. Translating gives CASSLAPSGSTDTQYF. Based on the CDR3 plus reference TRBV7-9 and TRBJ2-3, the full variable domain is DTGVSQNPRHKITKRGQNVTFRCDPISEHNRLYWYRQTLGQGPEFLTYFQNEAQLEKSRLLSDRFSAERPKGSFSTLEIQRTEQGDSAMYLCASSLAPSGSTDTQYFGPGTRLTVL.

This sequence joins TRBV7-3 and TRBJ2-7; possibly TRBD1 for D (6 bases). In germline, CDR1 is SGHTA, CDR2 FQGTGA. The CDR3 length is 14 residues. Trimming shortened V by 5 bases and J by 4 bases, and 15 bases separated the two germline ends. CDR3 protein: CASSPTGQSYEQYF. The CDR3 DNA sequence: TGTGCCAGCAGCCCAACCGGACAGTCTTACGAGCAGTACTTC. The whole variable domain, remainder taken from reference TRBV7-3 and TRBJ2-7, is GAGVSQTPSNKVTEKGKYVELRCDPISGHTALYWYRQSLGQGPEFLIYFQGTGAADDSGLPNDRFFAVRPEGSVSTLKIQRTERGDSAVYLCASSPTGQSYEQYFGPGTRLTVT.

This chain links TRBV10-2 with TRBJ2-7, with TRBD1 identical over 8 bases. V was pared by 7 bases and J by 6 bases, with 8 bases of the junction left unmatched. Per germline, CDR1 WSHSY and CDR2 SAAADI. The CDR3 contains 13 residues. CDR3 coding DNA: TGCGCCAGCATTGGACAGGGAGCCCTCGAGCAGTACTTC. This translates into CASIGQGALEQYF.

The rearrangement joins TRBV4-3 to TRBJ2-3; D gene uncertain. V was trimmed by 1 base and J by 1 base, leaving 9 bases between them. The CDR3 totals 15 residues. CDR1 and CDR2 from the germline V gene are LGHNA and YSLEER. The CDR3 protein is CASSQAWQGTDTQYF. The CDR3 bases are TGCGCCAGCAGCCAAGCGTGGCAGGGCACAGATACGCAGTATTTT.

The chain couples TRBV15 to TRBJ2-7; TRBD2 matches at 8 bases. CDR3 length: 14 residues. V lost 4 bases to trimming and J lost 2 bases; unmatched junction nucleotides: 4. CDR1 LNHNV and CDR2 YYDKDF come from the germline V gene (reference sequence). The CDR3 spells CATSTGRVAYEQYF. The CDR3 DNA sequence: TGTGCCACCAGCACCGGGAGGGTTGCCTACGAGCAGTACTTC.

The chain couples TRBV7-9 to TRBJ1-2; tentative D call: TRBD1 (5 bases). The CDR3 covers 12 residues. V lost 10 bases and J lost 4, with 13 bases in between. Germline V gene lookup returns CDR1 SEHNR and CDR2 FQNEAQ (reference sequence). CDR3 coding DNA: TGTGCCACACTTTGGGGGGGCTATGGCTACACCTTC. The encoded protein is CATLWGGYGYTF.

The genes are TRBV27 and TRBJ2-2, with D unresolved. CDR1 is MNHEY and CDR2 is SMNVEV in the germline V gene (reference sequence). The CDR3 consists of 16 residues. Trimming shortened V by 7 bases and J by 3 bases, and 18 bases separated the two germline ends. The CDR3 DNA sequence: TGTGCCAGCATCCCTCGGGTCCGGTTAGACACCGGGGAGCTGTTTTTT. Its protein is CASIPRVRLDTGELFF.

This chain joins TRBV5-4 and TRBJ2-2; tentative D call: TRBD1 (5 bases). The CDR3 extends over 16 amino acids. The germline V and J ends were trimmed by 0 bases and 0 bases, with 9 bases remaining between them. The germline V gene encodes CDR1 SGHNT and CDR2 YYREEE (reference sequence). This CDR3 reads CASSLGGPTNTGELFF. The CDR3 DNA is TGTGCCAGCAGCTTGGGGGGCCCAACGAACACCGGGGAGCTGTTTTTT.

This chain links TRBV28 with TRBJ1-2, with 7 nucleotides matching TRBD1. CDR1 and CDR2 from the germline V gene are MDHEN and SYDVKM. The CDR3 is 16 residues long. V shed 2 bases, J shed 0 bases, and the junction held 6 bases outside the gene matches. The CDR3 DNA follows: TGTGCCAGCAGTTTAAGATTTGGACAGGCTAACTATGGCTACACCTTC. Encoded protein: CASSLRFGQANYGYTF.

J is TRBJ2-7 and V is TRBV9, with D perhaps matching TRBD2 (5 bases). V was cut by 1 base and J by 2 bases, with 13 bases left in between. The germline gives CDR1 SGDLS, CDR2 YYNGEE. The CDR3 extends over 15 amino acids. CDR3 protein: CASSVKWGAPYEQYF. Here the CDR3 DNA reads TGTGCCAGCAGCGTAAAGTGGGGAGCCCCCTACGAGCAGTACTTC. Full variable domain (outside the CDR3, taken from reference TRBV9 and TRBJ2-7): DSGVTQTPKHLITATGQRVTLRCSPRSGDLSVYWYQQSLDQGLQFLIQYYNGEERAKGNILERFSAQQFPDLHSELNLSSLELGDSALYFCASSVKWGAPYEQYFGPGTRLTVT.

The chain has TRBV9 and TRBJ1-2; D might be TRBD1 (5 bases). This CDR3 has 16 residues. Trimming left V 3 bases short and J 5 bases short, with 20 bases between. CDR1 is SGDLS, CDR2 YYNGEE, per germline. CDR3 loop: CASSARSQGEEYGYTF. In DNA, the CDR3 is TGTGCCAGCAGCGCAAGATCCCAGGGAGAAGAATATGGCTACACCTTC.

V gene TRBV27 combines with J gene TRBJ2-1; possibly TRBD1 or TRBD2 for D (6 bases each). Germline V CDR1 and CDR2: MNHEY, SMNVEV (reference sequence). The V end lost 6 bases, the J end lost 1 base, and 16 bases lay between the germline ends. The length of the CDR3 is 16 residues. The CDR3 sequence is CASRREGGRSYNEQFF. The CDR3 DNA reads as TGTGCCAGCAGAAGAGAGGGGGGTAGATCCTACAATGAGCAGTTCTTC.

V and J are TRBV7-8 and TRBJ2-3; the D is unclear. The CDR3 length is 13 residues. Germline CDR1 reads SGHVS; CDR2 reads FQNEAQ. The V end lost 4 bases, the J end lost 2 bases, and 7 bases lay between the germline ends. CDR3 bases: TGTGCCAGCAGCTCGGGCTCCACAGATACGCAGTATTTT. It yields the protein CASSSGSTDTQYF.

This CDR3 is CASSYPTDRGDGTQYF. In nucleotides, the CDR3 is TGCGCCAGCAGCTACCCAACGGACAGGGGTGACGGGACCCAGTACTTC. The chain links TRBV5-1 to TRBJ2-5; 9 nucleotides match TRBD1. CDR3 size: 16 residues. Germline lookup yields CDR1 SGHRS and CDR2 YFSETQ. With 3 bases clipped from V and 7 bases from J, the junction kept 13 bases outside the gene matches.

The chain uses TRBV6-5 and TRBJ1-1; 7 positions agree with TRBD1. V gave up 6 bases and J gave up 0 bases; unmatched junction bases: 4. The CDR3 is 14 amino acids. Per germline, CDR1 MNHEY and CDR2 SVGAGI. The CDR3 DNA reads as TGTGCCAGCAGACCCGGGACAGTGAACACTGAAGCTTTCTTT. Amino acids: CASRPGTVNTEAFF.